Presented here are 24 T cell receptor beta chains from one specimen sequenced in a study of shared clonotypes between healthy human individuals. CD45RO-negative cells were positively selected for CCR7, leaving out terminally differentiated effector memory CD45RA+ cells. Method: immunoSEQ multiplex PCR; TCRdb's copy keeps in-frame clones and lacks some. Of 700,000 to 950,000 clones detected, approximately 96% appear once; the ten largest clones hold roughly 0.23%. Sequences were obtained from naive CD8+ T cells sorted from blood. Receptors originate from a man aged 25-45 years in good health.

The chain has TRBV9 and TRBJ2-5; D remains ambiguous. V was shortened by 3 bases and J by 1 base, with 10 bases between the two germline ends. The V gene's germline CDR1 is SGDLS and CDR2 YYNGEE. CDR3 length: 14 amino acids. This CDR3 reads CASSASDGQETQYF. The DNA for the CDR3 is TGTGCCAGCAGCGCCTCGGACGGCCAAGAGACCCAGTACTTC.

This clone appeared a single time. The chain links TRBV5-8 to TRBJ2-5, with 10 bases identical to TRBD1. The J segment lost 2 bases and the V segment lost 4 bases, leaving 5 bases of the junction unmatched. The CDR3 is 15 residues long. Germline V gene lookup returns CDR1 SGHTS and CDR2 YDEGEE. The CDR3 loop is CASSQRDRGQETQYF. In DNA form, the CDR3 reads TGTGCCAGCAGCCAGAGGGACAGGGGACAAGAGACCCAGTACTTC.

This chain uses TRBV11-2 with TRBJ1-4; D is undetermined. CDR3 length equals 15 residues. Germline V lookup: CDR1 SGHAT, CDR2 FQNNGV. Trimming shortened V by 4 bases and J by 3 bases, and 12 bases separated the two germline ends. The CDR3 coding sequence is TGTGCCAGCAGCTCCGGGGAAGTTTCTAATGAAAAACTGTTTTTT. Its translation: CASSSGEVSNEKLFF. The complete variable domain, with remaining parts taken from reference TRBV11-2 and TRBJ1-4, reads EAGVAQSPRYKIIEKRQSVAFWCNPISGHATLYWYQQILGQGPKLLIQFQNNGVVDDSQLPKDRFSAERLKGVDSTLKIQPAKLEDSAVYLCASSSGEVSNEKLFFGSGTQLSVL.

The chain combines TRBV28 with TRBJ2-3, with 8 bases that match TRBD1. Germline assignment: CDR1 MDHEN and CDR2 SYDVKM. The CDR3 contains 18 residues. V shed 7 bases, J shed 2 bases, and the junction held 17 bases outside the gene matches. CDR3 bases: TGTGCCAGCACCCTTTCGGTACGACAGGGGTCCCCCACAGATACGCAGTATTTT. This encodes CASTLSVRQGSPTDTQYF.

The chain carries TRBV20-1 and TRBJ2-1; D not resolved. V shed 3 bases and J shed 7 bases, with 7 bases lying between them. CDR3 length: 11 residues. The germline gives CDR1 DFQATT, CDR2 SNEGSKA (reference sequence). The CDR3 sequence: CSARAGNEQFF. The CDR3 DNA reads TGCAGTGCTAGGGCTGGGAATGAGCAGTTCTTC.

J is TRBJ2-1 and V is TRBV6-5, with 13 bases matching TRBD2. J lost 8 bases, V lost 3 bases, and 4 bases had no gene match. The CDR3 totals 15 residues. Per germline, CDR1 MNHEY and CDR2 SVGAGI. The CDR3 region has the DNA TGTGCCAGCAGTTATGGGACTAGCGGGACCGATGAGCAGTTCTTC. Translated, it gives CASSYGTSGTDEQFF.

The rearrangement joins TRBV27 to TRBJ2-7; possible D gene TRBD2, 5 bases. Germline V gene lookup returns CDR1 MNHEY and CDR2 SMNVEV (reference sequence). The CDR3 length is 14 residues. The V end was cut by 7 bases, the J end by 6 bases, with 19 bases between. The DNA for the CDR3 is TGTGCCAGCACTGATGTCAATGGACGGGGCGAGCAGTACTTC. Translating gives CASTDVNGRGEQYF.

Notes on this clone: At the DNA level, this CDR3 is encoded by other sequences in the same sample as well. The chain links TRBV7-9 to TRBJ2-1; 8 bases are shared with TRBD2. The length of the CDR3 is 15 residues. The J segment lost 0 bases and the V segment lost 6 bases, leaving 4 bases of the junction unmatched. CDR1 is SEHNR, CDR2 FQNEAQ, per germline (reference sequence). The CDR3 DNA is TGTGCCAGCAGACCCAGCGGGAGCTCCTACAATGAGCAGTTCTTC. This codes for CASRPSGSSYNEQFF.

Only one count was recorded for this clone. The gene calls are TRBV7-9 and TRBJ2-1; 9 bases match TRBD2. Germline V gene lookup returns CDR1 SEHNR and CDR2 FQNEAQ (reference sequence). Trimming at V came to 5 bases and at J to 3 bases, leaving 5 bases not matched to a gene. The length of the CDR3 is 15 residues. The CDR3 sequence: CASSEAGGNYNEQFF. The DNA of the CDR3 is TGTGCCAGCAGCGAAGCGGGAGGTAACTACAATGAGCAGTTCTTC.

The V gene is TRBV6-5, the J gene TRBJ2-1; D might be TRBD1 (6 bases). In germline, CDR1 is MNHEY, CDR2 SVGAGI. The CDR3 is 14 amino acids. The V end lost 4 bases, the J end lost 9 bases, and 16 bases lay between the germline ends. The CDR3 DNA follows: TGTGCCAGCAGTTCACCAACAGGGTTGGTTGAGCAGTTCTTC. It specifies CASSSPTGLVEQFF.

This sequence joins TRBV28 and TRBJ1-1; 10 nucleotides align to TRBD1. This CDR3 contains 16 residues. V trimming: 3 bases; J trimming: 0 bases; junction bases outside the gene matches: 4. The germline V gene encodes CDR1 MDHEN and CDR2 SYDVKM. CDR3 residues: CASSLTGGAVNTEAFF. In DNA, the CDR3 is TGTGCCAGCAGTTTGACAGGGGGCGCGGTGAACACTGAAGCTTTCTTT. Based on the CDR3 plus reference TRBV28 and TRBJ1-1, the full variable domain is DVKVTQSSRYLVKRTGEKVFLECVQDMDHENMFWYRQDPGLGLRLIYFSYDVKMKEKGDIPEGYSVSREKKERFSLILESASTNQTSMYLCASSLTGGAVNTEAFFGQGTRLTVV.

This clone showed up just once. The genes are TRBV7-9 and TRBJ2-1; 9 bases match TRBD1. Germline trimming cut 5 bases from V and 9 bases from J; bases unmatched to any gene: 11. This CDR3 is 15 amino acids long. Germline lookup yields CDR1 SEHNR and CDR2 FQNEAQ (reference sequence). This chain's CDR3 is CASSPRTGDLREQFF. CDR3 bases: TGTGCCAGCAGCCCCCGGACAGGGGACCTCCGTGAGCAGTTCTTC. Combining the CDR3 with reference TRBV7-9 and TRBJ2-1 gives the whole variable domain DTGVSQNPRHKITKRGQNVTFRCDPISEHNRLYWYRQTLGQGPEFLTYFQNEAQLEKSRLLSDRFSAERPKGSFSTLEIQRTEQGDSAMYLCASSPRTGDLREQFFGPGTRLTVL.

This clone was picked up one time. The chain combines TRBV5-4 with TRBJ2-7; 8 bases are shared with TRBD1. V shed 4 bases and J 2 bases; nucleotides not matched to a gene: 11. The CDR3 contains 16 residues. Germline V gene sequence: CDR1 SGHNT, CDR2 YYREEE (reference sequence). In DNA, the CDR3 is TGTGCCAGCAGCGGGACAGGAGGGGCCGCCCCCTACGAGCAGTACTTC. Its translation: CASSGTGGAAPYEQYF. Filled out from reference TRBV5-4 and TRBJ2-7, the complete variable domain reads ETGVTQSPTHLIKTRGQQVTLRCSSQSGHNTVSWYQQALGQGPQFIFQYYREEENGRGNFPPRFSGLQFPNYSSELNVNALELDDSALYLCASSGTGGAAPYEQYFGPGTRLTVT.

The chain employs TRBV7-6 and TRBJ2-7; D unresolved. Trimming removed 4 bases from V and 0 bases from J, with 13 bases in between. CDR3 size: 15 residues. Germline V gene data show CDR1 as SGHVS and CDR2 as FNYEAQ. The DNA of the CDR3 is TGTGCCAGCAGCTCCGACACGGAAAACTCCTACGAGCAGTACTTC. It specifies CASSSDTENSYEQYF. The complete variable domain, with remaining parts taken from reference TRBV7-6 and TRBJ2-7, reads GAGVSQSPRYKVTKRGQDVALRCDPISGHVSLYWYRQALGQGPEFLTYFNYEAQQDKSGLPNDRFSAERPEGSISTLTIQRTEQRDSAMYRCASSSDTENSYEQYFGPGTRLTVT.

This chain links TRBV4-1 with TRBJ2-7, with 10 bases that match TRBD2. The CDR3 has 16 amino acids. With 0 bases clipped from V and 3 bases from J, the junction kept 5 bases outside the gene matches. Germline V gene lookup returns CDR1 MGHRA and CDR2 YSYEKL. DNA of the CDR3: TGCGCCAGCAGCCAAGAGGCCGGGACTAGCGTCTACGAGCAGTACTTC. Its protein product is CASSQEAGTSVYEQYF.

In regard to this clone: At the DNA level, this CDR3 is encoded by other sequences in the same sample as well. This chain joins TRBV7-6 and TRBJ2-3; D might be TRBD1 (6 bases). The V end lost 3 bases, the J end lost 5 bases, and 6 bases lay between the germline ends. From germline, CDR1 is SGHVS and CDR2 FNYEAQ. This CDR3 contains 12 residues. The DNA of the CDR3 is TGTGCCAGCAGCTTGACAGGAGATACGCAGTATTTT. This encodes CASSLTGDTQYF. The full variable domain, in which reference TRBV7-6 and TRBJ2-3 provide the parts outside the CDR3, is GAGVSQSPRYKVTKRGQDVALRCDPISGHVSLYWYRQALGQGPEFLTYFNYEAQQDKSGLPNDRFSAERPEGSISTLTIQRTEQRDSAMYRCASSLTGDTQYFGPGTRLTVL.

The chain joins TRBV15 to TRBJ2-1; 9 bases map to TRBD1. Germline V lookup: CDR1 LNHNV, CDR2 YYDKDF (reference sequence). The CDR3 totals 16 residues. The trim removed 2 bases at V and 4 bases at J, leaving 6 bases unmatched. The CDR3 loop is CATSRPGTGTYNEQFF. Written as DNA, the CDR3 is TGTGCCACCAGCAGACCCGGGACAGGGACTTACAATGAGCAGTTCTTC. The full variable domain, its missing parts supplied by reference TRBV15 and TRBJ2-1, is DAMVIQNPRYQVTQFGKPVTLSCSQTLNHNVMYWYQQKSSQAPKLLFHYYDKDFNNEADTPDNFQSRRPNTSFCFLDIRSPGLGDTAMYLCATSRPGTGTYNEQFFGPGTRLTVL.

This rearrangement joins TRBV5-1 to TRBJ2-3, with D maybe TRBD2 (6 bases). Germline CDR1 is SGHRS and CDR2 is YFSETQ. V lost 3 bases and J 0 bases, leaving 11 bases between the germline ends. The CDR3 has 15 amino acids. CDR3 bases: TGCGCCAGCAGCTGGGGTCGGGAGAGCACAGATACGCAGTATTTT. Translation gives CASSWGRESTDTQYF. The full variable domain, in which reference TRBV5-1 and TRBJ2-3 provide the parts outside the CDR3, is KAGVTQTPRYLIKTRGQQVTLSCSPISGHRSVSWYQQTPGQGLQFLFEYFSETQRNKGNFPGRFSGRQFSNSRSEMNVSTLELGDSALYLCASSWGRESTDTQYFGPGTRLTVL.

This chain links TRBV4-1 with TRBJ2-4, with 7 positions matching TRBD2. V shed 8 bases and J 3 bases; nucleotides not matched to a gene: 10. In germline, CDR1 is MGHRA, CDR2 YSYEKL. The CDR3 consists of 15 residues. CDR3 sequence reads: CASRWRELGKNIQYF. The CDR3 nucleotides are TGCGCCAGCCGGTGGCGGGAGCTTGGCAAAAACATTCAGTACTTC.

V is TRBV19 and J is TRBJ2-3; a possible D gene is TRBD2 (5 bases). Trimming cost V 3 bases and J 6 bases, with 13 bases left between them. The germline V gene has CDR1 LNHDA and CDR2 SQIVND (reference sequence). The CDR3 loop spans 14 amino acids. Written as DNA, the CDR3 is TGTGCCAGTAGTATTAATAGCGCATGGGATACGCAGTATTTT. Amino acids: CASSINSAWDTQYF.

The chain combines TRBV5-1 with TRBJ2-4; TRBD2 matches 9 bases. The CDR3 is made up of 18 amino acids. The V and J ends lost 4 bases and 5 bases, in that order; junction bases with no gene match: 16. Germline CDR1 SGHRS, CDR2 YFSETQ. CDR3 coding DNA: TGCGCCAGCAGCCCCACCGCTAGCGGGACTACCACTGAAAACATTCAGTACTTC. Translation: CASSPTASGTTTENIQYF.

This chain uses TRBV18 with TRBJ2-7, with D possibly being TRBD1 (6 bases). The V end lost 4 bases, the J end lost 2 bases, and 12 bases lay between the germline ends. Germline V CDR1 and CDR2: KGHSH, LQKENI. There are 14 residues in the CDR3. CDR3 amino acids: CASSLRDTTYEQYF. The CDR3 DNA follows: TGTGCCAGCTCACTAAGGGACACAACCTACGAGCAGTACTTC.

The rearrangement links TRBV4-3 to TRBJ2-1; 9 bases agree with TRBD2. The CDR3 is 17 amino acids. In germline, CDR1 is LGHNA, CDR2 YSLEER. With V trimmed by 0 bases and J by 0 bases, 3 bases remained unmatched. The CDR3 loop reads CASSQELAGNSYNEQFF. The CDR3 DNA follows: TGCGCCAGCAGCCAAGAACTAGCGGGTAACTCCTACAATGAGCAGTTCTTC.

The CDR3 loop is CASSGRQSLYGYTF. The CDR3 DNA is TGTGCCAGCAGCGGCCGACAGTCTCTCTATGGCTACACCTTC. The rearrangement links TRBV7-9 to TRBJ1-2, with D possibly matching TRBD1 (5 bases). Trimming removed 5 bases from V and 4 bases from J, with 14 bases in between. The germline gives CDR1 SEHNR, CDR2 FQNEAQ (reference sequence). The CDR3 length is 14 residues.